The present entry profiles one T cell receptor beta chain with its context. The target of this receptor is not known. Qualities for individual bases were not recorded, and no much larger clone is one base off. Reading from cysteine to phenylalanine, the CDR3 counts 16 amino acids. Just the 48-base CDR3 DNA is kept, in frame starting at base 1. From a lookup of the germline V gene (reference sequence), CDR1 and CDR2 are SGHNT and YYREEE. The V end gives up 3 bases and the J end 4 bases, leaving 10 bases in the junction not matched to a gene. The immunoSEQ Assay, a bias-controlled multiplex PCR, was used to amplify TCRbeta CDR3 regions from genomic DNA. The paper's processing steps were these. The number of nucleated cells in each sample was estimated from the amplification of reference gene primers within the assay. Sequence reads were collapsed and filtered to measure the absolute abundance of every unique TCRbeta CDR3 rearrangement. For each sample, productive Simpson clonality was calculated as the square root of Simpson's diversity index over productive rearrangements. The table was pulled from immuneACCESS by TCRdb, which kept in-frame rearrangements only. Such tables lose some clones; where checked, under half of the loss comes from unresolved V genes, and the rest has no known cause. Clone size and V and J calls were adopted from that table, with D and trimming inferred from the DNA. Counted in this sample were fewer than 300,000 clones; 70% to 80% of them appeared once. Of the sample, over 3% is held by the ten largest clones.

The entry originates in a study of blood T cell repertoires in COVID-19 (dated by TCRdb to 2018 to 2020). About the study as a whole: Samples covering the acute and convalescent phases of COVID-19 were provided by collaborators in the United States, Italy and Spain. Samples came from the ongoing ImmuneRACE study (first 160 participants) plus 1,254 subjects from 6 global collaborators. The dataset comprised deeply sampled blood TCRbeta repertoires from subjects exposed to, actively infected with, or recovered from COVID-19. The material from the prospective study consisted of cDNA or gDNA derived from T cells, B-cell-depleted T cells, or PBMCs. Where available, HLA class I and class II types were taken from metadata supplied by the sample provider and were not determined by assay-based typing. The sample metadata nearly always contained a de-identified subject ID, COVID-19 status, age in years and sex. The repertoires were released in a freely available public database meant as a resource for research on the immune response to SARS-CoV-2.

Collaborating institutions collected whole blood in K2EDTA tubes following their own protocols. Collaborator samples were shipped for TCRbeta analysis as frozen whole blood, isolated PBMCs, or DNA extracted from either sample type. Paper-wide results and their limitations: How much clinical and demographic metadata was included differed by source and by participant, and the metadata was provided uncurated.

The source material was peripheral blood. This receptor was identified in an elderly woman with acute or convalescent COVID-19. This chain joins TRBV5-4 to TRBJ2-3, with TRBD2 matching 8 junction bases. This receptor carries the CDR3 CASSSTGGTTPDTQYF. The bases read TGTGCCAGCAGCTCAACGGGAGGGACCACACCAGATACGCAGTATTTT.